A selection of T cell receptor beta chains follows, all from one sample in a study of blood T cells in healthy people across ages. Each CDR3 protein gets one entry after TCRdb re-called the 5' RACE reads with MiXCR. The repertoire holds over 1,200,000 distinct CDR3 sequences, with around 55% as singletons. Specimen: blood. These receptors were taken from a man between 18 and 29 years old in good health. Both conserved end residues are part of each CDR3. D genes are given only for firm matches. The size field is filled for only some rows; it gives once, few, many or a size class.

D gene,V gene,J gene,clone size,CDR3 protein,CDR3 DNA
-,TRBV20-1,TRBJ1-5,-,CSASMGRNQPQHF,TGCAGTGCTAGCATGGGACGCAATCAGCCCCAGCATTTT
-,TRBV15,TRBJ1-5,few,CATSRSDGPYSNQPQHF,TGTGCCACCAGCAGATCGGACGGACCGTATAGCAATCAGCCCCAGCATTTT
-,TRBV6-6,TRBJ2-7,once,CASSSRGTGGGYEQYF,TGTGCCAGCAGTTCCCGAGGAACGGGGGGCGGCTACGAGCAGTACTTC
-,TRBV29-1,TRBJ2-7,-,CSVGSLFSYEQYF,TGCAGCGTTGGGAGCCTTTTCTCCTACGAGCAGTACTTC
-,TRBV5-4,TRBJ2-3,once,CASSLGVTPDLTDMQYF,TGTGCCAGCAGCTTGGGAGTGACACCGGATCTCACAGATATGCAGTATTTT
TRBD1,TRBV27,TRBJ2-3,once,CASTTGTGPPTDTRYF,TGTGCCAGCACGACCGGGACAGGGCCACCAACAGATACGCGGTATTTT
-,TRBV12-3/TRBV12-4,TRBJ2-2,-,CASLWDTGELFF,TGTGCCAGCCTCTGGGACACCGGGGAGCTGTTTTTT
TRBD2,TRBV12-3/TRBV12-4,TRBJ2-7,-,CASSLAGGINEQYF,TGTGCCAGCAGTTTAGCGGGAGGGATAAATGAGCAGTACTTC
-,TRBV12-3/TRBV12-4,TRBJ2-1,-,CASSLGAHEQFF,TGTGCCAGCAGTTTAGGGGCCCATGAGCAGTTCTTC
-,TRBV30,TRBJ2-7,-,CAWSVGFDSYEQYF,TGTGCCTGGAGTGTAGGGTTTGACTCCTACGAGCAGTACTTC
TRBD1,TRBV29-1,TRBJ2-7,-,CSVEGADRGTNGSDEQYF,TGCAGCGTTGAAGGGGCCGACAGGGGAACTAACGGTAGCGACGAGCAGTACTTC
-,TRBV29-1,TRBJ2-7,-,CSVEDLNGTNNEQYF,TGCAGCGTTGAAGATCTTAACGGGACCAACAATGAGCAGTACTTC
TRBD1,TRBV28,TRBJ2-7,once,CAVARDSKGRGQYF,TGTGCAGTTGCCCGGGACAGCAAAGGCAGGGGGCAGTACTTC
TRBD2,TRBV25-1,TRBJ2-1,-,CAISTSGRYNEQFF,TGTGCCATTTCGACTAGCGGGCGTTACAATGAGCAGTTCTTC
TRBD2,TRBV5-1,TRBJ2-3,-,CASSLQLAGRDTQYF,TGCGCCAGCAGCTTACAACTAGCGGGCCGAGATACGCAGTATTTT
-,TRBV12-3/TRBV12-4,TRBJ2-7,-,CASSPLGSGRAYEQYF,TGTGCCAGCAGCCCGCTAGGGTCAGGCCGGGCCTACGAGCAGTACTTC
TRBD1,TRBV5-1,TRBJ1-1,-,CASSLVGQGAPEAFF,TGCGCCAGCAGCTTGGTCGGACAGGGGGCTCCTGAAGCTTTCTTT
TRBD2,TRBV2,TRBJ2-5,-,CASKISGGTKETQYF,TGTGCCAGCAAAATTAGCGGGGGGACCAAAGAGACCCAGTACTTC
-,TRBV3-1,TRBJ2-1,few,CASSHPQGRYEQFF,TGTGCCAGCAGCCACCCCCAGGGTAGGTATGAGCAGTTCTTC
-,TRBV6-1,TRBJ1-1,-,CASARGAMTEAFF,TGTGCCAGCGCCCGGGGGGCGATGACTGAAGCTTTCTTT
-,TRBV3-1,TRBJ2-3,few,CASSQDHRDTQYF,TGTGCCAGCAGCCAAGATCATAGAGATACGCAGTATTTT
-,TRBV18,TRBJ1-1,-,CASSRDRFRLNRNMNTEAFF,TGTGCCAGCTCACGAGATCGTTTTCGGCTCAACAGAAACATGAACACTGAAGCTTTCTTT
-,TRBV6-2/TRBV6-3,TRBJ1-1,few,CASTSFDGETEAFF,TGTGCCAGCACTTCCTTTGACGGGGAAACTGAAGCTTTCTTT
-,TRBV29-1,TRBJ1-1,-,CSVEEGPITEAFF,TGCAGCGTTGAAGAAGGTCCGATCACTGAAGCTTTCTTT
-,TRBV20-1,TRBJ2-5,-,CSVRPGTSETQYF,TGCAGTGTACGACCCGGGACCTCAGAGACCCAGTACTTC
-,TRBV10-3,TRBJ1-5,few,CAISESGSGDYQPQHF,TGTGCCATCAGTGAAAGTGGGTCTGGGGATTATCAGCCCCAGCATTTT
-,TRBV5-1,TRBJ2-5,few,CASSLRPPETQYF,TGCGCCAGCAGCTTGCGGCCTCCTGAGACCCAGTACTTC
TRBD2,TRBV29-1,TRBJ2-1,-,CSALGTTYSNEQFF,TGCAGCGCTCTAGGGACTACCTACTCCAATGAGCAGTTCTTC
TRBD2,TRBV9,TRBJ2-1,-,CASSQLSGPYNEQFF,TGTGCCAGCAGCCAACTTAGCGGGCCCTACAATGAGCAGTTCTTC
-,TRBV4-2,TRBJ2-7,-,CASSQAPGTDEQYF,TGTGCCAGCAGCCAAGCCCCGGGAACCGACGAGCAGTACTTC
-,TRBV6-5,TRBJ1-2,few,CASSRVGVGYTF,TGTGCCAGCAGTAGGGTCGGCGTTGGCTACACCTTC
-,TRBV12-3/TRBV12-4,TRBJ1-2,-,CASSTRVEPGYTF,TGTGCCAGCAGTACCCGAGTTGAGCCTGGCTACACCTTC
TRBD1,TRBV11-2,TRBJ2-7,-,CASSKAQGTHYEQYF,TGTGCCAGCAGCAAGGCACAGGGGACCCATTACGAGCAGTACTTC
-,TRBV10-3,TRBJ2-2,-,CAISAGTANTGELFF,TGTGCCATCAGCGCAGGGACCGCGAACACCGGGGAGCTGTTTTTT
-,TRBV6-6,TRBJ2-6,-,CASGRGHSGANVLTF,TGTGCCAGCGGCAGGGGCCACTCTGGGGCCAACGTCCTGACTTTC
TRBD1,TRBV28,TRBJ2-3,-,CASSPTGDLDTQYF,TGTGCCAGCAGTCCGACAGGGGACTTAGATACGCAGTATTTT
TRBD1,TRBV10-3,TRBJ2-3,many,CAISPGQDTDTQYF,TGTGCCATCAGTCCGGGACAGGACACAGATACGCAGTATTTT
TRBD1,TRBV25-1,TRBJ1-1,-,CASSEEYSGGNTEAFF,TGTGCCAGCAGTGAAGAATACTCAGGGGGGAACACTGAAGCTTTCTTT
-,TRBV6-6,TRBJ2-7,-,CASSYFPLTYEQYF,TGTGCCAGCAGTTACTTCCCTTTAACCTACGAGCAGTACTTC
TRBD2,TRBV4-2,TRBJ2-3,-,CASSQDPTTTSGSGDTQYF,TGTGCCAGCAGCCAAGATCCCACGACTACTAGCGGGAGTGGGGATACGCAGTATTTT
TRBD1,TRBV10-3,TRBJ1-2,-,CAITSGTGGGRGYGYTF,TGTGCCATCACCTCCGGGACAGGGGGAGGTCGGGGCTATGGCTACACCTTC
-,TRBV27,TRBJ2-7,-,CASSLGVGGYEQYF,TGTGCCAGCAGTTTAGGGGTCGGGGGCTACGAGCAGTACTTC
-,TRBV6-5,TRBJ2-7,-,CASSPDGGPSYEQYF,TGTGCCAGCAGTCCCGACGGCGGGCCCTCCTACGAGCAGTACTTC
-,TRBV7-9,TRBJ1-4,-,CASSHQGETPNEKLFF,TGTGCCAGCAGCCATCAGGGAGAGACTCCTAATGAAAAACTATTTTTT
-,TRBV6-6,TRBJ2-7,-,CASRNDYGYEQYF,TGTGCCAGCAGGAACGACTATGGCTACGAGCAGTACTTC
TRBD2,TRBV4-1,TRBJ2-2,-,CASSQDSGLAANTGELFF,TGCGCCAGCAGCCAAGATTCTGGGCTAGCGGCGAACACCGGGGAGCTGTTTTTT
-,TRBV29-1,TRBJ1-2,few,CSVNGIGRNYGYTF,TGCAGCGTAAATGGTATAGGGAGGAACTATGGCTACACCTTC
TRBD1,TRBV29-1,TRBJ1-1,-,CSVEDRGGFIEAFF,TGCAGCGTTGAAGACAGGGGGGGGTTCATTGAAGCTTTCTTT
-,TRBV3-1,TRBJ2-1,-,CASSQAISGYNEQFF,TGTGCCAGCAGCCAGGCCATATCGGGGTACAATGAGCAGTTCTTC
-,TRBV9,TRBJ2-7,few,CASSPRGGGAYEQYF,TGTGCCAGCAGCCCGAGGGGCGGGGGCGCCTACGAGCAGTACTTC
TRBD1,TRBV20-1,TRBJ1-2,-,CSAGDREPIANYGYTF,TGCAGTGCTGGTGACAGGGAACCTATTGCTAACTATGGCTACACCTTC
-,TRBV20-1,TRBJ2-1,-,CSARRKGVYSEQFF,TGCAGTGCTAGAAGGAAGGGGGTTTACAGTGAGCAGTTCTTC